This TCR beta chain was documented in a study of graft-versus-host responses after intestinal transplantation. Study observations and caveats: Early after transplant, HvG declines were associated with peak levels of circulating GvH clones. In recipient marrow, GvH clones were found, and some appeared first in ileum or blood. Subjects displaying graft-donor T cell macrochimerism possessed elevated graft-versus-host to host-versus-graft clonal ratios inside allografts.

About this clone: Its antigen is not known.

This CDR3 contains 17 residues. Trimming removed 4 bases from V and 0 bases from J; junction bases left unmatched: 6. Germline assignment: CDR1 KGHSH and CDR2 LQKENI. The assay was immunoSEQ multiplex PCR, and TCRdb's table has in-frame clones only and misses some. The sample lists around 96,000 clones, about 93% seen once, with around 0.17% in the top ten. The chain carries TRBV18 and TRBJ2-7; 13 nucleotides match TRBD2. This TCR came from a human donor who received an intestinal transplant. The specimen was unstimulated CD4+ T cells sorted from spleen or lymph node cells, collected before intestinal transplant. CDR3 in DNA: TGTGCCAGCTCACTCGGGACTAGCGGGATCCTCTCCTACGAGCAGTACTTC. This sequence encodes CASSLGTSGILSYEQYF.